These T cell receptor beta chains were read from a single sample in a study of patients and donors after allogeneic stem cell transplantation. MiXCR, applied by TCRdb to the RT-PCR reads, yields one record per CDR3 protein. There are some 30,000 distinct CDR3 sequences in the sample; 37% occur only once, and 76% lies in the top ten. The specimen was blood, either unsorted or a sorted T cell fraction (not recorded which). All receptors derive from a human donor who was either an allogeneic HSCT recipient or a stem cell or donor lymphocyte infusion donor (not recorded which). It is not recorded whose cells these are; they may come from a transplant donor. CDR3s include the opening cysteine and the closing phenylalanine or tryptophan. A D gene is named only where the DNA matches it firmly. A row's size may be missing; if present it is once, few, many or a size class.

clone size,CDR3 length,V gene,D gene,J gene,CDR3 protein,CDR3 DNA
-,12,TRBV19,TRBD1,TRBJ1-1,CASGTGWTEAFF,TGTGCCAGTGGGACAGGGTGGACTGAAGCTTTCTTT
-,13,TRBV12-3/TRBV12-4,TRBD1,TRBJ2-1,CASTSGTGAEQFF,TGTGCCAGCACCTCCGGGACAGGGGCTGAGCAGTTCTTC
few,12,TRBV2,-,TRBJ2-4,CASRLGENIQYF,TGTGCCAGCAGGTTGGGAGAAAACATTCAGTACTTC
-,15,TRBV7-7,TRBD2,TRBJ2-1,CASGSLGGRANEQFF,TGTGCCAGCGGTAGCCTTGGAGGGAGGGCGAATGAGCAGTTCTTC
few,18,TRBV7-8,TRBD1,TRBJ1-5,CASSLDLTGTGYDQPQHF,TGTGCCAGCAGCTTAGACCTTACCGGGACAGGGTACGACCAGCCCCAGCATTTT
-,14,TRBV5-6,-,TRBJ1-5,CASSLDGAGQPQHF,TGTGCCAGCAGCTTGGACGGGGCGGGACAGCCCCAGCATTTT
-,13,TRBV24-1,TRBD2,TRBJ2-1,CATSEVQLAEQFF,TGTGCCACCAGTGAGGTCCAACTAGCGGAGCAGTTCTTC
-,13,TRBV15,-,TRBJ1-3,CATSRDLRNTIYF,TGTGCCACCAGCAGAGATCTCCGAAACACCATATATTTT
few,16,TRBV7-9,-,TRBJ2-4,CASSPPFRLSKNIQYF,TGTGCCAGCAGCCCTCCGTTCCGGTTGTCCAAAAACATTCAGTACTTC
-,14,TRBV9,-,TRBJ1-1,CASSVGKGFTQAFF,TGTGCCAGCAGCGTAGGCAAAGGATTCACACAAGCTTTCTTT
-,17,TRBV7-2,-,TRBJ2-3,CASSFANRRGVADTQYF,TGTGCCAGCAGCTTCGCCAACCGAAGGGGGGTGGCAGATACGCAGTATTTT
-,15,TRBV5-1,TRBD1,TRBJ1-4,CASSSRQGGTEKLFF,TGCGCCAGCAGCTCCCGACAGGGTGGAACTGAAAAACTGTTTTTT
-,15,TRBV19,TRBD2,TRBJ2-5,CASSMRQGGQETQYF,TGTGCCAGTAGTATGCGGCAGGGAGGGCAAGAGACCCAGTACTTC
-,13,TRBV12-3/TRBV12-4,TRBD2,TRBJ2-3,CASSRAGVDTQYF,TGTGCCAGCTCGAGGGCGGGAGTGGATACGCAGTATTTT
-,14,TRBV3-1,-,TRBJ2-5,CASSHLWGRELQYF,TGTGCCAGCAGCCATTTATGGGGCAGGGAACTACAGTACTTC
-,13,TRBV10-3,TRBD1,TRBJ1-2,CAITRTGVYGYTF,TGTGCCATCACCCGGACAGGGGTCTATGGCTACACCTTC
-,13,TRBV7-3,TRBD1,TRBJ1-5,CASSVDRGGPQHF,TGTGCCAGCAGCGTCGACAGGGGTGGACCCCAGCATTTT
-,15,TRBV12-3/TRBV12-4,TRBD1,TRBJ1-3,CASRLARGPGNTIYF,TGTGCCAGCAGGTTGGCCAGGGGGCCTGGAAACACCATATATTTT
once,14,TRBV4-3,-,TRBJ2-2,CASSQEIIGIGLFF,TGCGCCAGCAGCCAAGAGATAATAGGGATTGGGCTGTTTTTT
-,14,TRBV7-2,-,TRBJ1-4,CASSLNHEREKLFF,TGTGCCAGCAGCTTGAACCATGAGCGGGAAAAACTGTTTTTT
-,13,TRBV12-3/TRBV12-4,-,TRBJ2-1,CASWDIMGNEQFF,TGTGCCAGCTGGGACATTATGGGCAATGAGCAGTTCTTC
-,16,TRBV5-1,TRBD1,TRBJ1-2,CASSFRQGATNYGYTF,TGCGCCAGCAGCTTTCGACAGGGCGCCACTAACTATGGCTACACCTTC
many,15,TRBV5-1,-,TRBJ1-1,CASSLDNPMNTEAFF,TGCGCCAGCAGCTTGGACAACCCCATGAACACTGAAGCTTTCTTT
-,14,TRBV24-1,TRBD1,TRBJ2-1,CATSDMDRYNEQFF,TGTGCCACCAGTGATATGGACAGGTACAATGAGCAGTTCTTC
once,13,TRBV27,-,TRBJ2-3,CASYNRFTDTQYF,TGTGCCAGCTATAACAGATTCACAGATACGCAGTATTTT
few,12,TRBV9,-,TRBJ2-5,CASSAASETQYF,TGTGCCAGCAGCGCCGCCTCTGAGACCCAGTACTTC
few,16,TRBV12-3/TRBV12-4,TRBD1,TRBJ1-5,CASAGQGKVGYQPQHF,TGTGCCAGCGCCGGACAGGGTAAGGTTGGGTATCAGCCCCAGCATTTT
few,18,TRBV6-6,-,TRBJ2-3,CASSYPYRTLGHTDTQYF,TGTGCCAGCAGTTACCCCTACAGAACCCTAGGGCACACAGATACGCAGTATTTT
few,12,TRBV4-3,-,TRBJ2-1,CASSHYYNEQFF,TGCGCCAGCAGCCACTACTACAATGAGCAGTTCTTC
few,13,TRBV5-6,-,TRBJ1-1,CASSLGQGLEAFF,TGTGCCAGCAGCTTGGGGCAGGGATTAGAAGCTTTCTTT
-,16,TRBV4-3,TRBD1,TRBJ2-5,CASSRFGGQGFGTQYF,TGCGCCAGCAGCAGATTCGGAGGACAGGGTTTTGGGACCCAGTACTTC
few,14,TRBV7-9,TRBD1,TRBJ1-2,CASSSDRGLPRGTF,TGTGCCAGCAGCTCCGACAGGGGGCTACCTCGGGGCACCTTC
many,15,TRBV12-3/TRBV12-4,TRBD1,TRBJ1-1,CASSSGTGRSTEAFF,TGTGCCAGCAGTTCCGGGACAGGGCGATCCACTGAAGCTTTCTTT
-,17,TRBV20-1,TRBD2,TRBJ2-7,CSARDLLAGGSTYEQYF,TGCAGTGCTAGAGATTTACTAGCGGGAGGCTCCACCTACGAGCAGTACTTC
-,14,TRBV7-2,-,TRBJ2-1,CASSLVAGNNEQFF,TGTGCCAGCAGCTTAGTTGCGGGGAACAATGAGCAGTTCTTC
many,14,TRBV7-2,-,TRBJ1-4,CASKGQATNEKLFF,TGTGCCAGCAAAGGGCAGGCAACTAATGAAAAACTGTTTTTT
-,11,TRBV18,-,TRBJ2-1,CASSPGNEQFF,TGTGCCAGCTCACCAGGCAATGAGCAGTTCTTC
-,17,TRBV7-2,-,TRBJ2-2,CASSLGTDYRSTGELFF,TGTGCCAGCAGCCTAGGAACGGACTACCGGAGCACCGGGGAGCTGTTTTTT
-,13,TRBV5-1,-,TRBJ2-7,CASSRTTAYEQYF,TGCGCCAGCAGTCGGACAACAGCCTACGAGCAGTACTTC
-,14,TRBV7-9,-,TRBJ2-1,CASRLKTESNEQFF,TGTGCCAGCAGACTGAAGACAGAATCCAATGAGCAGTTCTTC
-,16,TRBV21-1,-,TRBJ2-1,CASSTLALSSYNEQFF,TGTGCCAGCAGCACCTTAGCGTTAAGCTCCTACAATGAGCAGTTCTTC
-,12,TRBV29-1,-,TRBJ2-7,CSVPLRTYEQYF,TGCAGCGTGCCGCTAAGAACCTACGAGCAGTACTTC
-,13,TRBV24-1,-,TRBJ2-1,CATRSAFYNEQFF,TGTGCCACCAGGTCGGCGTTTTACAATGAGCAGTTCTTC
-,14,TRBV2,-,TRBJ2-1,CASRGGVLYNEQFF,TGTGCCAGCAGAGGCGGGGTTCTCTACAATGAGCAGTTCTTC
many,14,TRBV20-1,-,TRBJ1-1,CSASSAGILTEAFF,TGCAGTGCTAGTTCAGCCGGCATCCTCACTGAAGCTTTCTTT
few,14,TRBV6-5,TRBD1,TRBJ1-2,CASSRGQGASGYTF,TGTGCCAGCAGCCGAGGACAGGGGGCAAGCGGCTACACCTTC
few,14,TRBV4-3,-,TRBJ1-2,CASSQRRTVDGYTF,TGCGCCAGCAGCCAACGACGGACAGTTGATGGCTACACCTTC
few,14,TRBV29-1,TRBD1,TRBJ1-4,CSANTGTGKEKLFF,TGCAGCGCCAATACCGGGACAGGGAAGGAAAAACTGTTTTTT
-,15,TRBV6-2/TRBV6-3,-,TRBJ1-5,CASSFDSYSNQPQHF,TGTGCCAGCAGTTTTGACAGCTACAGCAATCAGCCCCAGCATTTT
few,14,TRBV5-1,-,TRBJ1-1,CASVPQGGNTEAFF,TGCGCCAGCGTCCCCCAGGGAGGGAACACTGAAGCTTTCTTT
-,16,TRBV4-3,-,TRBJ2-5,CASSQDLEAAQETQYF,TGCGCCAGCAGCCAAGATCTTGAGGCAGCCCAAGAGACCCAGTACTTC